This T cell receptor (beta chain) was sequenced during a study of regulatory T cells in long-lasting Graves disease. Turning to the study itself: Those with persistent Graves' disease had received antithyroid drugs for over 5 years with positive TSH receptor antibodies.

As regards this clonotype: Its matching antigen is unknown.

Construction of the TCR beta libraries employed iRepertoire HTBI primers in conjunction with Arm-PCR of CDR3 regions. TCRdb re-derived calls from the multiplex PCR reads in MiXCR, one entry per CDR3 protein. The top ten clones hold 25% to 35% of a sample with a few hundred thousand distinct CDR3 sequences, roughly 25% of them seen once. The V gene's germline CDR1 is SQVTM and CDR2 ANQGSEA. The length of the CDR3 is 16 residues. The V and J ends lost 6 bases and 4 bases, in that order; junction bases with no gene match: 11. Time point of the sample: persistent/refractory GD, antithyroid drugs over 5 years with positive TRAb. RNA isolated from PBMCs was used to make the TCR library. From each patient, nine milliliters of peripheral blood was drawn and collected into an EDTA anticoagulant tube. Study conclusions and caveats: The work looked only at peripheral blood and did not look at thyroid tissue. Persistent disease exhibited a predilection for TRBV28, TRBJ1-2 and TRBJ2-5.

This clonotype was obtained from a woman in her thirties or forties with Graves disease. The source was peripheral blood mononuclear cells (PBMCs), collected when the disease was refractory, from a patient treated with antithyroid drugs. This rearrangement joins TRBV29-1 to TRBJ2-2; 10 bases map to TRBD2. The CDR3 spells CSVPLTSGISTGELFF. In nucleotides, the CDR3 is TGCAGCGTACCCCTTACTAGCGGGATAAGCACCGGGGAGCTGTTTTTT.